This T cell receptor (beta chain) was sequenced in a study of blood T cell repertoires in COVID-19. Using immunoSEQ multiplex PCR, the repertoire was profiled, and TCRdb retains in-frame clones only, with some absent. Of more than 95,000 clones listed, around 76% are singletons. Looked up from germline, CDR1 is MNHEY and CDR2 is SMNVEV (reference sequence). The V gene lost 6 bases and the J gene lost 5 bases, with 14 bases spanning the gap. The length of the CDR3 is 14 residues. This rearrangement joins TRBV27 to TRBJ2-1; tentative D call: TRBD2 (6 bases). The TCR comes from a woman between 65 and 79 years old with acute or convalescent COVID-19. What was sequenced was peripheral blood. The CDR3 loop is CASRTWGDNNEQFF. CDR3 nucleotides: TGTGCCAGCAGGACCTGGGGGGATAACAATGAGCAGTTCTTC.